Detailed here is one T cell receptor beta chain. Its antigen is still unknown. Base qualities are not recorded, but no much larger clone differs from it by a single base. This entry comes from a study of patients and donors after allogeneic stem cell transplantation (TCRdb year 2020). Receptor libraries were prepared by RT-PCR. For sequencing, a NextSeq 550 was employed. Using fastp at Q25 and MiXCR, TCRdb reprocessed the public reads and kept productive beta chains. Entries that share a CDR3 protein sequence are merged under the most common genes and DNA. Counted in this sample were roughly 880,000 distinct CDR3 sequences; 15% to 20% of them appeared once. The top ten hold around 6% of the sample. The CDR3, from cysteine to phenylalanine, totals 13 residues. The sequence is cut down to CDR3 DNA, 39 bases in frame from base 1. The junction shows trimming of 3 bases on V and 3 bases on J, plus 9 bases between the germline ends. Via the germline V gene, CDR1 is SNHLY and CDR2 FYNNEI.

The chain is encoded by TRBV2 joined to TRBJ2-7; no D gene can be assigned with confidence. Sequencing used blood, either unsorted or a sorted T cell fraction (not recorded which). The clonotype originates from a human donor who was either an allogeneic HSCT recipient or a stem cell or donor lymphocyte infusion donor (not recorded which). It is not recorded whose cells these are; they may come from a transplant donor. This receptor carries the CDR3 CASSDVPGYEQYF. The DNA sequence reads TGTGCCAGCAGTGATGTACCGGGCTACGAGCAGTACTTC.